The source of this T cell receptor (beta chain) is a study of cytomegalovirus exposure and HLA in healthy donors. Study outcomes and limitations: It was reported that the classifier diagnosed cytomegalovirus status with high specificity and sensitivity in both the original and validation cohorts. One cluster of highly shared sequence variants probably arose as a sequencing artifact.

PCR employed 60 Vbeta and 13 Jbeta primers. In the original processing: Later, an analysis found some 80 million unique TCR beta chains, and around 12 million of these were shared. The method was immunoSEQ multiplex PCR; TCRdb's version includes in-frame clones alone and lacks a portion of them. Clonal size and the V and J genes are those of that table, whereas D and trimming came from the DNA. In the table there are 130,000 to 150,000 clones, approximately 80% of which are singletons. Looked up from germline, CDR1 is SGHTS and CDR2 is YDEGEE. This CDR3 comprises 15 residues. J lost 1 base, V lost 5 bases, and 5 bases had no gene match. On this clone: Its antigen is currently unknown.

Sample: PBMCs. J is TRBJ2-7 and V is TRBV5-8; 11 bases map to TRBD2. The TCR sequence derives from a man in his forties in good health and CMV-seropositive. The CDR3 loop reads CASSRGTSGSYEQYF. The CDR3 bases are TGTGCCAGCAGTCGTGGGACTAGCGGATCCTACGAGCAGTACTTC.